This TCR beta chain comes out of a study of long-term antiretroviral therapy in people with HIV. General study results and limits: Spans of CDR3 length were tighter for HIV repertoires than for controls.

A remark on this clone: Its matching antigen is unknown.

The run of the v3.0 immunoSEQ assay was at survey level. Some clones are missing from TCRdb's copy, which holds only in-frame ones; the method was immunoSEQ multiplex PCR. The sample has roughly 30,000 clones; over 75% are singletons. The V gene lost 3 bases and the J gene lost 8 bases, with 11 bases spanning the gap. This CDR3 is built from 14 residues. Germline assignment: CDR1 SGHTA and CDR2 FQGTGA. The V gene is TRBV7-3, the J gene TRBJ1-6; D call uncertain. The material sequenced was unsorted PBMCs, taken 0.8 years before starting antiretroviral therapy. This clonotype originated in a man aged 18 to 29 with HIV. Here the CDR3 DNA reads TGTGCCAGCAGCTTTGGGGAGATCGATTCACCCCTCCACTTT. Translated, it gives CASSFGEIDSPLHF.